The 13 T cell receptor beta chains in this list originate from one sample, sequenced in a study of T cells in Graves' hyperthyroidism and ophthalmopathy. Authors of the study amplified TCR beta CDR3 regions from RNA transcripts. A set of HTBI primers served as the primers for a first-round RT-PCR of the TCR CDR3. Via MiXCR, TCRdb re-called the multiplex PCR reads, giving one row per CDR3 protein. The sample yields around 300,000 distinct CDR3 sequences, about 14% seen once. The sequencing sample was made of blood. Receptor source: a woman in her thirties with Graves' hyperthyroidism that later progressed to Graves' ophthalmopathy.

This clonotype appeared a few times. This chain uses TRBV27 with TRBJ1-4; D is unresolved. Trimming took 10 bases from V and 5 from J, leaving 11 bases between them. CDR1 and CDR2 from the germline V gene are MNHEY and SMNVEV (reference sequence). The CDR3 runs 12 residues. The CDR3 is CATMDLNEKLFF. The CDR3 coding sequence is TGTGCCACCATGGACTTAAATGAAAAACTGTTTTTT.

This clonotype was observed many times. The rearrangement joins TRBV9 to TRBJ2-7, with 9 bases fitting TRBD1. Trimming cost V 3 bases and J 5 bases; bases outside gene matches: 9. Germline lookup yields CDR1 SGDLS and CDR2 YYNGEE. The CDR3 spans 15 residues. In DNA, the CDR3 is TGTGCCAGCAGCGCCTGGACAGGGGCAGGAAACGAGCAGTACTTC. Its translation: CASSAWTGAGNEQYF.

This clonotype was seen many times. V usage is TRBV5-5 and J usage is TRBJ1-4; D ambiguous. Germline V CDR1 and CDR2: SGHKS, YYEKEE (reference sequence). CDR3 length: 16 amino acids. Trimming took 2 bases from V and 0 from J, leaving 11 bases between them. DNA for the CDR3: TGTGCCAGCAGCTTCGTTTCCGGAACAACTAATGAAAAACTGTTTTTT. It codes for CASSFVSGTTNEKLFF.

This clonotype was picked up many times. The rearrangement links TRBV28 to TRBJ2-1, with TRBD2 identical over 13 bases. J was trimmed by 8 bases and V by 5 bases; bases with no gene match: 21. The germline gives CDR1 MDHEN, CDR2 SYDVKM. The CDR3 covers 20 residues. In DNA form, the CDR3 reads TGTGCCAGCAGTGTTCACCGGGACAGGGGTGGACTAGCGGGAGCCTATGAGCAGTTCTTC. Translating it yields CASSVHRDRGGLAGAYEQFF.

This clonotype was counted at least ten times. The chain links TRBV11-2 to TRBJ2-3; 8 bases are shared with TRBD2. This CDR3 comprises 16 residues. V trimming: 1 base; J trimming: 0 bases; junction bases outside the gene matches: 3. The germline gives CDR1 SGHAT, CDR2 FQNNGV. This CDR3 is CASSLGASGSTDTQYF. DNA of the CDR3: TGTGCCAGCAGCTTAGGAGCTAGCGGGAGCACAGATACGCAGTATTTT.

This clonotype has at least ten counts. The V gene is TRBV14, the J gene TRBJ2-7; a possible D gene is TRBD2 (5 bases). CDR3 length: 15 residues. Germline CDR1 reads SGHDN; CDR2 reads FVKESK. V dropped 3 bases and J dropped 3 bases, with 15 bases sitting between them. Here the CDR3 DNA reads TGTGCCAGCAGCCATAGATGGGAGAATATCTACGAGCAGTACTTC. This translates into CASSHRWENIYEQYF.

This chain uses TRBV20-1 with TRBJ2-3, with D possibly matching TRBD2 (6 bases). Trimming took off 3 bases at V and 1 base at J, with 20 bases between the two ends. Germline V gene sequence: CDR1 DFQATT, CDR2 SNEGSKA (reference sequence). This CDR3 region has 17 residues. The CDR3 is CSARGGGETVGTDTQYF. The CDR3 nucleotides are TGCAGTGCTAGGGGTGGAGGGGAGACGGTCGGCACAGATACGCAGTATTTT.

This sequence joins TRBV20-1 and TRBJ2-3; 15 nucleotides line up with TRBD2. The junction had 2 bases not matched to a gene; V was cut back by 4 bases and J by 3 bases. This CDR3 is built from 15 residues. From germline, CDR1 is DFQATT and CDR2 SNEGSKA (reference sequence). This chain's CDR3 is CSAKGTSGRTDTQYF. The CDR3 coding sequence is TGCAGTGCTAAGGGGACTAGCGGGAGGACAGATACGCAGTATTTT.

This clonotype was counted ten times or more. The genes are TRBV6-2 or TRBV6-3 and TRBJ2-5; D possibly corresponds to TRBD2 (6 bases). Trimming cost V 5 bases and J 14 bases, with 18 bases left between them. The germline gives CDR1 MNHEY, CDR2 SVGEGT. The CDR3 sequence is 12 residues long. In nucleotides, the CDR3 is TGTGCCAGCAGTACGTGCCAGGCCGGGGGATACTTC. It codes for CASSTCQAGGYF.

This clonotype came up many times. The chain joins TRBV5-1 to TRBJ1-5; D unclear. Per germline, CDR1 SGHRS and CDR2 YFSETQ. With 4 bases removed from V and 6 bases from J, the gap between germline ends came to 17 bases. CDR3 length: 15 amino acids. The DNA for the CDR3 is TGCGCCAGCAGCCCCTCTCCCGCGGGTAGTCAGCCCCAGCATTTT. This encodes CASSPSPAGSQPQHF.

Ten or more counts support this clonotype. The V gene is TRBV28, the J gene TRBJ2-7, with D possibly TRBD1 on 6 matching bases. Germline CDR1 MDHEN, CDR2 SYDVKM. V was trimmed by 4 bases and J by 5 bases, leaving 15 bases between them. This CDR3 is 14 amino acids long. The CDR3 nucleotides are TGTGCCAGCAGTTCAGGGGAACAGTGGAACGAGCAGTACTTC. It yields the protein CASSSGEQWNEQYF.

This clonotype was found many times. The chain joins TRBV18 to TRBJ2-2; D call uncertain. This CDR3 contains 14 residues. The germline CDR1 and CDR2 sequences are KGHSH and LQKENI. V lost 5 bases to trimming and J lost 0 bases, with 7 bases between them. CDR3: CASSRTTNTGELFF. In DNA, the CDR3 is TGTGCCAGCTCAAGGACGACGAACACCGGGGAGCTGTTTTTT. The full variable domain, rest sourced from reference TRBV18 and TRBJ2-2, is NAGVMQNPRHLVRRRGQEARLRCSPMKGHSHVYWYRQLPEEGLKFMVYLQKENIIDESGMPKERFSAEFPKEGPSILRIQQVVRGDSAAYFCASSRTTNTGELFFGEGSRLTVL.

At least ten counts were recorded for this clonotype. Here the CDR3 DNA reads TGTGCCAGCAGTGTGATATCCGGGAGCAATCAGCCCCAGCATTTT. It is translated as CASSVISGSNQPQHF. This chain joins TRBV2 and TRBJ1-5; unclear D gene. V gave up 4 bases and J gave up 1 base, with 11 bases separating them. Germline V gives CDR1 SNHLY, CDR2 FYNNEI. The CDR3 length is 15 residues.